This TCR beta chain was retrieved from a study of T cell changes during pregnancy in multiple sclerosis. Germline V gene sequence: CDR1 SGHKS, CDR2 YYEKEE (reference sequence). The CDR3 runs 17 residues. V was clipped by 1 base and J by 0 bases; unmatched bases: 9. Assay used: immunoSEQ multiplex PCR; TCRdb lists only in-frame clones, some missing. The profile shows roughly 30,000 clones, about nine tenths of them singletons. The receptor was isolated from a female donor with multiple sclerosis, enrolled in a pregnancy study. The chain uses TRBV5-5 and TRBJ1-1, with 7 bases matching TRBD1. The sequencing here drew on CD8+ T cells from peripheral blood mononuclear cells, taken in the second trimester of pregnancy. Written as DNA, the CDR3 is TGTGCCAGCAGCTTGTTTGTAGGGGGCGTCATGAACACTGAAGCTTTCTTT. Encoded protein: CASSLFVGGVMNTEAFF.